This T cell receptor beta chain was recovered during a study of blood T cell repertoires in COVID-19. In the study overall: Acute-phase and convalescent COVID-19 samples originated in the United States, Italy and Spain. Sources were T cells, B-cell-depleted T cells, or PBMCs; the material itself was cDNA or gDNA.

The V end was cut by 5 bases, the J end by 8 bases, with 12 bases between. This CDR3 is 12 amino acids long. Per the germline V gene, CDR1 is LNHDA and CDR2 is SQIVND (reference sequence). Under the authors' procedure: Estimated nucleated cell counts came from reference gene primer amplification. Clones were read by immunoSEQ multiplex PCR, and TCRdb kept only the in-frame ones, dropping some. V, J and clone size are taken as reported in that table, and D and trimming were inferred from the DNA itself. Altogether under 200,000 clones are present, roughly 78% being singletons, with the ten largest covering 8.1%.

The sample comprised peripheral blood. The chain carries TRBV19 and TRBJ1-2; D ambiguous. This TCR was sampled from a woman aged 55 to 70 with COVID-19, enrolled during active disease. This CDR3 reads CASSASGRGYTF. CDR3 nucleotide sequence: TGTGCCAGTAGTGCATCCGGGAGAGGCTACACCTTC. The full variable domain, with the rest looked up from reference TRBV19 and TRBJ1-2, is DGGITQSPKYLFRKEGQNVTLSCEQNLNHDAMYWYRQDPGQGLRLIYYSQIVNDFQKGDIAEGYSVSREKKESFPLTVTSAQKNPTAFYLCASSASGRGYTFGSGTRLTVV.